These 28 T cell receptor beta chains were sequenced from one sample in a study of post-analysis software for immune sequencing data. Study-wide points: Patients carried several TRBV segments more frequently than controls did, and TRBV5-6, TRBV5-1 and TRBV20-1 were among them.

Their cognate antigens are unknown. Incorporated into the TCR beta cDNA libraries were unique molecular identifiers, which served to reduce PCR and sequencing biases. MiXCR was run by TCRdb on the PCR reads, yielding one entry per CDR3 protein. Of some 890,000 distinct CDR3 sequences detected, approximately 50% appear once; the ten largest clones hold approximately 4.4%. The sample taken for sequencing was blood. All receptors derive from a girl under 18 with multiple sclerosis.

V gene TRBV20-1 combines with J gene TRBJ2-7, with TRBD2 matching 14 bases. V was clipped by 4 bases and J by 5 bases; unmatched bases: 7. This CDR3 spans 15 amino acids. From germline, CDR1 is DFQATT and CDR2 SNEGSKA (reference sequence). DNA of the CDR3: TGCAGTGCTATCCGACTAGCGGGAGGGGAAGACGAGCAGTACTTC. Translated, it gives CSAIRLAGGEDEQYF.

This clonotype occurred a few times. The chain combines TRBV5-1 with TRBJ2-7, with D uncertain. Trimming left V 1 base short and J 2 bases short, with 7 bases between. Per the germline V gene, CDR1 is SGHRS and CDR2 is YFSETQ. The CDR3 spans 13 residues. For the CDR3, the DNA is TGCGCCAGCAGCTTGTTTACAACCTACGAGCAGTACTTC. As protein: CASSLFTTYEQYF.

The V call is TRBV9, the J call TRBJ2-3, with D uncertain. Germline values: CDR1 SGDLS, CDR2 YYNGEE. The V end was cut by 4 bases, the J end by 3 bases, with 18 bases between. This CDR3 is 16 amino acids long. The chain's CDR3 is CASSPAPLVSTDTQYF. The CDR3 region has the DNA TGTGCCAGCAGCCCAGCGCCCCTAGTCAGTACAGATACGCAGTATTTT. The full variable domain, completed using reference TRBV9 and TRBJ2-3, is DSGVTQTPKHLITATGQRVTLRCSPRSGDLSVYWYQQSLDQGLQFLIQYYNGEERAKGNILERFSAQQFPDLHSELNLSSLELGDSALYFCASSPAPLVSTDTQYFGPGTRLTVL.

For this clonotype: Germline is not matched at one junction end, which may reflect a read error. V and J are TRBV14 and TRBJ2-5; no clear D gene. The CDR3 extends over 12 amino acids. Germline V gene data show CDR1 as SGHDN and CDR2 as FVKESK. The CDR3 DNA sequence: TGTGCCGGCAGCCAACCCCAAGAGACCCAGTACTTC. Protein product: CAGSQPQETQYF. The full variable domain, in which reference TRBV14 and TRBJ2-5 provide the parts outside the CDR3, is EAGVTQFPSHSVIEKGQTVTLRCDPISGHDNLYWYRRVMGKEIKFLLHFVKESKQDESGMPNNRFLAERTGGTYSTLKVQPAELEDSGVYFCAGSQPQETQYFGPGTRLLVL.

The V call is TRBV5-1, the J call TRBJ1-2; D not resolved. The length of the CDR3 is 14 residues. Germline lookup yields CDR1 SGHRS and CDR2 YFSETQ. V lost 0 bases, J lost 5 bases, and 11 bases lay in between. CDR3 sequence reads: CASSLDGPGYGYTF. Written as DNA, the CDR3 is TGCGCCAGCAGCTTGGATGGTCCGGGGTATGGCTACACCTTC.

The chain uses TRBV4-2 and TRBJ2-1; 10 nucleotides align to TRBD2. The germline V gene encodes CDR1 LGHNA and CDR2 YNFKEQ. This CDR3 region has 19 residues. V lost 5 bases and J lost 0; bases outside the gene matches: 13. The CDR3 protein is CASSAYVGLAESSYNEQFF. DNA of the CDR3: TGTGCCAGCAGCGCTTATGTCGGACTAGCGGAAAGCTCCTACAATGAGCAGTTCTTC.

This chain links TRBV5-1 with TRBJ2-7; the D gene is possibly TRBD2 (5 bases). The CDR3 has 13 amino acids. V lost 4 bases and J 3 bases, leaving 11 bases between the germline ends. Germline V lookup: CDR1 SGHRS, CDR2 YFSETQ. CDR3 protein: CASSGGRDYEQYF. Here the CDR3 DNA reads TGCGCCAGCAGCGGTGGACGGGACTACGAGCAGTACTTC.

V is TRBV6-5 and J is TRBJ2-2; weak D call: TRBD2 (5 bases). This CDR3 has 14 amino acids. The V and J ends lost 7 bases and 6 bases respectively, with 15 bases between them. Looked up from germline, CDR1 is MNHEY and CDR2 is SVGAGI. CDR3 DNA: TGTGCCAGCAACCAGCGGACGGGCCCCGGGGAGCTGTTTTTT. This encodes CASNQRTGPGELFF.

CDR3 in DNA: TGCAGTGCTGGGAAAGGGCAAGAGACCCAGTACTTC. It is translated as CSAGKGQETQYF. The rearrangement links TRBV20-1 to TRBJ2-5, with no clear D. CDR1 is DFQATT, CDR2 SNEGSKA, per germline (reference sequence). This CDR3 is 12 amino acids long. Trimming took off 5 bases at V and 2 bases at J, with 9 bases between the two ends.

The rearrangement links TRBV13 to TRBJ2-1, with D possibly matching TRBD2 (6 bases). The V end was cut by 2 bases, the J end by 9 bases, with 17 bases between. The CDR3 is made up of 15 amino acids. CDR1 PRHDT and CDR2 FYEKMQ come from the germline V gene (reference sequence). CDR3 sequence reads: CASSLSGRVFREQFF. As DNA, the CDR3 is TGTGCCAGCAGCTTATCCGGGAGAGTCTTTCGTGAGCAGTTCTTC.

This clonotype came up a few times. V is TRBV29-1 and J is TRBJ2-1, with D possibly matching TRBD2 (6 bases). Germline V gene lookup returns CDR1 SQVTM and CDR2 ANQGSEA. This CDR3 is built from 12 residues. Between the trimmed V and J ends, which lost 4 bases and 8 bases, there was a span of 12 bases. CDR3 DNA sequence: TGCAGCGTTGGTTTAGCGGCCGATGAGCAGTTCTTC. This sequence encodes CSVGLAADEQFF.

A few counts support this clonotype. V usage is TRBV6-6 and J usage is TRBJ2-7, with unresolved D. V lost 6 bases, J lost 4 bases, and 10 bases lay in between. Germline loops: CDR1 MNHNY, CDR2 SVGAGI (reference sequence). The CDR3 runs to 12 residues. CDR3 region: CASRRTDYEQYF. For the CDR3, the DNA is TGTGCCAGCAGGCGGACGGATTACGAGCAGTACTTC.

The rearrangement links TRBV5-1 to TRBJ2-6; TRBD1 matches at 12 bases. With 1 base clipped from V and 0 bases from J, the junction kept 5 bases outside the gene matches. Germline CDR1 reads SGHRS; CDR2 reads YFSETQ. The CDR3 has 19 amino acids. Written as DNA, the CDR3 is TGCGCCAGCAGCTTGATGGGACAGGGGGCAAGCTCTGGGGCCAACGTCCTGACTTTC. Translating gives CASSLMGQGASSGANVLTF.

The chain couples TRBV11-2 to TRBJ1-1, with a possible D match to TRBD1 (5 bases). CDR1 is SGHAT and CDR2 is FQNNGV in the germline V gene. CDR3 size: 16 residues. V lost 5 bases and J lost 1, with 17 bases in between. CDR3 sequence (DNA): TGTGCCAGCAGCCTTGCGAACAGGCCTACGAACACTGAAGCTTTCTTT. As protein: CASSLANRPTNTEAFF.

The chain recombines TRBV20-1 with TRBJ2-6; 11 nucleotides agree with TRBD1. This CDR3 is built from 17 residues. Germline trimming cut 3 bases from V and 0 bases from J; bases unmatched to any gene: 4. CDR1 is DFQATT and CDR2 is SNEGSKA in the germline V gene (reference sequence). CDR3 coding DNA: TGCAGTGCTAGTTTAGGGACAGGGGGCTCTGGGGCCAACGTCCTGACTTTC. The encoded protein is CSASLGTGGSGANVLTF.

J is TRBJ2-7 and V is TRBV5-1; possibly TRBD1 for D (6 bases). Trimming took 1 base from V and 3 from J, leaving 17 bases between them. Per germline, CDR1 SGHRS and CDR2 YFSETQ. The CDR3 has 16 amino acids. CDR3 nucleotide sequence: TGCGCCAGCAGCTTGACCACAGGGATGAAGAGCTACGAGCAGTACTTC. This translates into CASSLTTGMKSYEQYF. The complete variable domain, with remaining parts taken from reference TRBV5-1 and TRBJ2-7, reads KAGVTQTPRYLIKTRGQQVTLSCSPISGHRSVSWYQQTPGQGLQFLFEYFSETQRNKGNFPGRFSGRQFSNSRSEMNVSTLELGDSALYLCASSLTTGMKSYEQYFGPGTRLTVT.

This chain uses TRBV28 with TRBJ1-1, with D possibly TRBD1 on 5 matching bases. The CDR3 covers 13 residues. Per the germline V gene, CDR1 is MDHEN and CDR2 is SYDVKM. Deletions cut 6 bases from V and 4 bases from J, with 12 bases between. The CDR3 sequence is CASSPGGFTEAFF. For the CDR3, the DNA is TGTGCCAGCAGCCCTGGGGGGTTCACTGAAGCTTTCTTT.

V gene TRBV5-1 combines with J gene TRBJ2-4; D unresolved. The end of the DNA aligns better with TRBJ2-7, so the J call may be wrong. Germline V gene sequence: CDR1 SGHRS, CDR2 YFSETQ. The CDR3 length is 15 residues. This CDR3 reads CASSYNRLGPYEQYF. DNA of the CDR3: TGCGCCAGCAGCTATAACCGTTTAGGGCCCTACGAGCAGTACTTC.

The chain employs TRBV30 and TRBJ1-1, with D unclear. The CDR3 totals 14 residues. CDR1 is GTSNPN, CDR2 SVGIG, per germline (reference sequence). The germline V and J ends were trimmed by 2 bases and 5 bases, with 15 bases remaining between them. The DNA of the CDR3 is TGTGCCTGGAGTCCGACCTCCTGGGGAACTGAAGCTTTCTTT. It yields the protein CAWSPTSWGTEAFF.

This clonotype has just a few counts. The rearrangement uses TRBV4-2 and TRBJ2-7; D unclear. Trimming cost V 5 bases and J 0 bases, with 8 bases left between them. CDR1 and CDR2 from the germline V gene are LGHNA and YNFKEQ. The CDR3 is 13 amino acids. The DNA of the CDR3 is TGTGCCAGCAGCAGAAAAGGCTCCTACGAGCAGTACTTC. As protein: CASSRKGSYEQYF.

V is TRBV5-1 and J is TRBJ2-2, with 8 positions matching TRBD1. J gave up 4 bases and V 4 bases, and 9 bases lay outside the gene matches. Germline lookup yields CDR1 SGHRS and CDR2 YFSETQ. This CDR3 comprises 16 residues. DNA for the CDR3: TGCGCCAGCAGCACCGGACAGGGATCGAGCACCGGGGAGCTGTTTTTT. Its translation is CASSTGQGSSTGELFF.

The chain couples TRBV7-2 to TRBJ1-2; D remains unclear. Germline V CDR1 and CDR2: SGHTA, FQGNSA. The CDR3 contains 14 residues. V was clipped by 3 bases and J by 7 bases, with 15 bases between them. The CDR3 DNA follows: TGTGCCAGCAGCTTCCTTCGGTTGGAGGGTGGCTACACCTTC. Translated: CASSFLRLEGGYTF. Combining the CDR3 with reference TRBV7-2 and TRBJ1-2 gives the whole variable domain GAGVSQSPSNKVTEKGKDVELRCDPISGHTALYWYRQSLGQGLEFLIYFQGNSAPDKSGLPSDRFSAERTGGSVSTLTIQRTQQEDSAVYLCASSFLRLEGGYTFGSGTRLTVV.

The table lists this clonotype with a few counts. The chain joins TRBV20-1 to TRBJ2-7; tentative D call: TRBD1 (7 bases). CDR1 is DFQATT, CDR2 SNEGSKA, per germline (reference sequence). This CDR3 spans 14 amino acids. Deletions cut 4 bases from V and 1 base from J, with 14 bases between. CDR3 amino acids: CSATRGAGSYEQYF. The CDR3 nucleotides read TGCAGTGCTACCAGGGGGGCAGGGTCCTACGAGCAGTACTTC.

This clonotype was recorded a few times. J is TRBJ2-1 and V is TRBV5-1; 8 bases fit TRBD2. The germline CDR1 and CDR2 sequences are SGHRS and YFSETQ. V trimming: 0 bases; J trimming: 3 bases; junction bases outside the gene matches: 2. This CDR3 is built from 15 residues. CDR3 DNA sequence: TGCGCCAGCAGCTTGGCGGGGGGGGTCTACAATGAGCAGTTCTTC. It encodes CASSLAGGVYNEQFF.

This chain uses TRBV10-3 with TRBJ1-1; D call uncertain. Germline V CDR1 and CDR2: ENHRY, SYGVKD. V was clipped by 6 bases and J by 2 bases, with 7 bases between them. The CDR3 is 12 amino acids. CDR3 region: CAIRTDNTEAFF. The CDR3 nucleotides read TGTGCCATCAGGACGGATAACACTGAAGCTTTCTTT.

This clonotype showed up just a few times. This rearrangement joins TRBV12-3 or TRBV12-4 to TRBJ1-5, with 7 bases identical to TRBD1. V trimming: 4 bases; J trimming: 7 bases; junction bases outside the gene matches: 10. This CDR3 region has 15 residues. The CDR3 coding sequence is TGTGCCAGCAGTTCCGAAGGGACAGCGGGGCAGCCCCAGCATTTT. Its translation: CASSSEGTAGQPQHF.

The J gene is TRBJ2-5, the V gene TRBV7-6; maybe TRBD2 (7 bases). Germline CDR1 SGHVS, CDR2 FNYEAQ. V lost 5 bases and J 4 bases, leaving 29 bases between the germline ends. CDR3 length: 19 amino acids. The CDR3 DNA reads TGTGCCAGCAGCCCCTTAGCTTTCGGGGGGCGCCTTGTGGGAGAGACCCAGTACTTC. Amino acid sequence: CASSPLAFGGRLVGETQYF.

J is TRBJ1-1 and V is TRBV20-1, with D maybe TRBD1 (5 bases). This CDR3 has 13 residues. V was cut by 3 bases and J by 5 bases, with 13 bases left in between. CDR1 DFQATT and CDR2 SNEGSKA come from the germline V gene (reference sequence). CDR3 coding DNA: TGCAGTGCTAGCAAGGGACGTTGGACTGAAGCTTTCTTT. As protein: CSASKGRWTEAFF.